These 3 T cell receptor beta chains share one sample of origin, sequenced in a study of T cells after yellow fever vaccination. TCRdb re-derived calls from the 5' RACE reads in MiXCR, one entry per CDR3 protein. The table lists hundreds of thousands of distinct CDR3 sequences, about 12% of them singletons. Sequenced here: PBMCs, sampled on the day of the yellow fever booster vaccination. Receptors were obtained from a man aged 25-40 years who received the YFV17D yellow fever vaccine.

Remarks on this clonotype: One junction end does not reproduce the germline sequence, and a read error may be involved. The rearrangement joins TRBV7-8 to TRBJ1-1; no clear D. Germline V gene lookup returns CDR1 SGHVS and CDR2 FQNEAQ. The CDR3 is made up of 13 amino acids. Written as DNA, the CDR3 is TGTGCCATCAGCCCCGGGATCAACACTGAAGCTTTCTTT. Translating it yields CAISPGINTEAFF.

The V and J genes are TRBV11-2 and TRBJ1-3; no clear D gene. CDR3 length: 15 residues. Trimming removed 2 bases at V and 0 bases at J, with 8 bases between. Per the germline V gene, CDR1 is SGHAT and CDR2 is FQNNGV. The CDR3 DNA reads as TGTGCCAGCAGCTTAAGCCCTTTCTCTGGAAACACCATATATTTT. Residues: CASSLSPFSGNTIYF.

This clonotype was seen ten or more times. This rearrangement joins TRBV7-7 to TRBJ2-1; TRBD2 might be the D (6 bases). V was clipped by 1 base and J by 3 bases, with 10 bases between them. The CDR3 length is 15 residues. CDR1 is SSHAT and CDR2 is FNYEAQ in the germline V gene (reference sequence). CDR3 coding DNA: TGTGCCAGCAGCTTAGGCGGTAGCGGCTACAATGAGCAGTTCTTC. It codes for CASSLGGSGYNEQFF.